The rows below give T cell receptor beta chains drawn from one sample of a study of T cell responses to AZD1222 COVID-19 vaccine. TCRdb's copy holds only in-frame clones and misses some; the assay was immunoSEQ multiplex PCR. The top ten hold approximately 4.5% of the sample, which has about 140,000 clones, 75% to 90% seen once. This specimen was peripheral blood, taken on day 0 of AZD1222 vaccination. Receptors originate from an adult in good health. Each CDR3 is given with its conserved first and last residue. Each record gives: V gene, J gene, CDR3 protein.

>TRBV15|TRBJ2-3
CATSTTGVQLYF
>TRBV5-4|TRBJ1-4
CASSADRGDEKLFF
>TRBV19|TRBJ2-1
CASSKGLAGTDNEQFF
>TRBV2|TRBJ2-1
CASRLGLAISYNEQFF
>TRBV29-1|TRBJ1-1
CSVGDRYTEAFF
>TRBV28|TRBJ1-1
CASNLADRVNTEAFF
>TRBV5-4|TRBJ2-5
CASSYIYREGQETQYF
>TRBV11-2|TRBJ1-4
CASSLRPRSPRKEEKLFF
>TRBV30|TRBJ1-6
CAWSVGQGNSPLHF
>TRBV7-9|TRBJ2-7
CAIIDMEESSYEQYF
>TRBV27|TRBJ1-1
CASSWTGVNTEAFF
>TRBV9|TRBJ1-3
CASSVGRLGGGNTIYF
>TRBV2|TRBJ1-4
CASSDRASNEKLFF
>TRBV10-1|TRBJ2-2
CASSESGRGTGELFF
>TRBV5-1|TRBJ2-7
CASSLSFPTSDEQYF
>TRBV4-1|TRBJ1-2
CASSQIPTRSNYGYTF
>TRBV2|TRBJ1-6
CASTRQGVYNSPLHF
>TRBV4-1|TRBJ2-7
CASSLEINYEQYF
>TRBV25-1|TRBJ2-7
CASSELTGLADEQYF
>TRBV6-2/TRBV6-3|TRBJ2-2
CASRPPSGSGTGELFF
>TRBV12-5|TRBJ1-2
CASGLVGRSINYGYTF
>TRBV11-3|TRBJ1-1
CASSSSPGSTEAFF
>TRBV2|TRBJ2-6
CASSADRGGANVLTF
>TRBV14|TRBJ2-2
CASSHGQGGTGELFF
>TRBV5-1|TRBJ1-6
CASSAGQGYSPLHF
>TRBV5-1|TRBJ2-1
CASSIYGGEQFF
>TRBV30|TRBJ2-2
CAWVSGGLAGTGELFF
>TRBV3-1/TRBV3-2|TRBJ2-1
CASSQVASSYNEQFF
>TRBV29-1|TRBJ2-3
CSVEPTAADTQYF
>TRBV16|TRBJ1-2
CASSQSPGVFYGYTF
>TRBV7-2|TRBJ1-3
CASSLGIAGNTIYF
>TRBV5-1|TRBJ2-1
CASSWPGTSGGGSSYNEQFF
>TRBV27|TRBJ2-7
CASSYTLAGGPGEQYF
>TRBV11-2|TRBJ2-7
CASTPWGYEQYF
>TRBV27|TRBJ2-3
CASSVIRRSDTQYF
>TRBV7-2|TRBJ1-3
CASSLVPGTGNTIYF
>TRBV6-5|TRBJ1-2
CASSWAGTNYGYTF
>TRBV3-1/TRBV3-2|TRBJ2-3
CASSQDVVSPGHTDTQYF
>TRBV7-2|TRBJ1-4
CASSSDRVNEKLFF
>TRBV6-2/TRBV6-3|TRBJ2-3
CASSFTSDYTDTQYF
>TRBV5-6|TRBJ2-7
CASSLGWGRSSYEQYF
>TRBV12-5|TRBJ1-6
CASGLQGDWGSPLHF
>TRBV6-1|TRBJ1-2
CASSESPWGQGAVGYTF
>TRBV6-5|TRBJ1-4
CASRAGAWDSEKLFF
>TRBV19|TRBJ2-2
CASSTTGTLNTGELFF